This T cell receptor beta chain is drawn from a study of T cells in Graves' hyperthyroidism and ophthalmopathy. Germline loops: CDR1 GTSNPN, CDR2 SVGIG (reference sequence). Trimming removed 0 bases at V and 1 base at J, with 15 bases between. The CDR3 spans 16 residues. Authors of the study amplified TCR beta CDR3 regions from RNA transcripts. RT-PCR in the first round (using the HTBI primer set) targeted the TCR CDR3. MiXCR, run by TCRdb on the multiplex PCR reads, gives a single entry per CDR3 protein. The sample records roughly 500,000 distinct CDR3 sequences, around a fifth being singletons. This clonotype was observed a few times.

The chain is built from TRBV30 and TRBJ1-1, with unresolved D. The sample was blood. The receptor comes from a woman aged 70-85 years with Graves' ophthalmopathy. Written as DNA, the CDR3 is TGTGCCTGGAGTGTACCATCCGGTGGCCGGAACACTGAAGCTTTCTTT. This translates into CAWSVPSGGRNTEAFF.